This T cell receptor (beta chain) was sequenced in a study of read filtering for tumor transcriptome and immune sequencing (dated by TCRdb to about 2020). Study-wide context: The cohort was composed of roughly 18 male and roughly 13 female patients, with a mean age of about 65 years and an age range of roughly 45 to 90. Under revised international staging, about eight patients fell into R-ISS I, more than 15 into R-ISS II and roughly 7 into R-ISS III. Whole-transcriptome libraries were prepared with the TruSeq RNA Access Library Prep Kit after DNase treatment. Per sample, about 4.05 to 10.27 million TCR-region mapped reads were obtained with IR-seq, compared with only roughly 85 to 1273 with RNA-seq. Using the same bone marrow samples, the study ran both targeted immune repertoire sequencing and bulk whole-transcriptome sequencing and then compared the TCR repertoires from each method. As a main aim, a read-filtering strategy for immune repertoire data was addressed, with the specific question being whether clonotypes supported by a single read should be removed.

What the authors observed across the whole study: Removing single-read clonotypes increased the correlation between IR-seq and RNA-seq shared clonotype proportions. IR-seq captured clonotypes at much higher depth and more reliably than RNA-seq, and smaller IR-seq throughput sufficed to identify most shared clonotypes. In IR-seq, single-read clonotypes were roughly 82% of clonotypes but 3.5% to 4% of total reads; in RNA-seq they were 74.6% of clonotypes and less than 45% of reads. The sorted CD138-negative fraction was composed of a mixed bone marrow immune population rather than of purified T cells.

TCR libraries were constructed from 400 to 500 ng RNA using the Immunoverse kit, and molecular barcoded adaptors covering alpha/delta and beta/gamma chains were employed. TCR library preparation used the same RNA that was used for transcriptome sequencing. An Illumina HiSeq 4000 with 2 x 150 cycles was used to sequence the TCR libraries. The study's processing was this. Using MiXCR, which included quality filtering and error correction, TCR reads were aligned to human V, D, J and C references and then assembled into CDR3 clonotypes. The tcR package in R was used for analysis of clonotype counts and gene usage diversity. For inspection of raw mapping reads, RNA-seq reads were mapped by STAR aligner version 2.5.3a onto GRCh37 of the human genome. IR-seq fastq files were randomly downsampled with Seqtk 1.3 to test the effect of sequencing depth on detected clonotypes. TCRdb cleaned the public reads at Q25 with fastp, built clones with MiXCR and kept in-frame beta chains. All rows with the same CDR3 protein become a single entry with the most common DNA and genes. TCRdb, rather than the study authors, made the V and J calls. This sample gives some 62,000 distinct CDR3 sequences in total; about 15% of them show up just once. Approximately 47% of the sample is taken by the ten largest.

The germline V gene (reference sequence) specifies LGHDT as CDR1 and YNNKEL as CDR2. From its cysteine to its phenylalanine, the CDR3 spans 16 amino acids. The kept DNA is CDR3 alone, 48 bases in frame from the first base. The count of this clonotype is one. Its antigen is unknown. At one end, the junction sequence differs from germline, possibly due to a read error. Each patient had bone marrow sampled at the time of active disease. Bone marrow mononuclear cells were isolated by Ficoll-Hypaque density gradient centrifugation. Myeloma plasma cells were removed and CD138-negative cells were collected by negative selection after labeling with CD138 magnetic microbeads on a MACS separator. Flow cytometry with CD138 antibodies on an Attune NxT was used to check how pure the isolated cells were. Total RNA was extracted using TRIzol reagent and was quantified on a NanoDrop spectrophotometer. For each patient, the CD138-negative bone marrow sample underwent paired RNA-seq and IR-seq.

Sequenced sample: a population of CD138-negative cells sorted from bone marrow. This specimen's cell subset or site label, per the study, means: bone marrow mononuclear cells depleted of CD138+ plasma/myeloma cells by negative magnetic selection. This sequence was found in a donor older than 35 with multiple myeloma. This chain joins TRBV3-1 to TRBJ2-1; the D segment could be TRBD1, given 5 matching bases. CDR3 reads: CASSQPTGDLYNEQSF. The DNA reads as follows: TGTGCCAGCAGCCAACCTACAGGAGACCTCTACAATGAGCAGTCCTTC.